These T cell receptor beta chains were read from a single sample in a study of T-cell memory formation after mild COVID-19. TCRdb itself ran the 5' RACE reads through MiXCR, one entry per CDR3 protein. The profile covers about 110,000 distinct CDR3 sequences, with roughly a sixth appearing a single time and less than 6% taken by the ten largest. Sequencing input: PBMCs or a T cell subset sorted from them (not recorded which). The receptors were sampled from a man between 18 and 35 years old who had mild COVID-19 (a few samples of this study predate the infection). Cell type and time point are not known. CDR3s include the opening cysteine and the closing phenylalanine or tryptophan. Each record gives: clone size, V gene, J gene, D gene, CDR3 DNA, CDR3 protein. D genes are given only for firm matches. Rows give clone size only sometimes, using once, few, many, or a class for an expanded clone.

clone_size: .; v_call: TRBV2; j_call: TRBJ2-3; d_call: .; cdr3_nt: TGTGCCAGCAGGCCGAGCACGTGGGGTGGCACAGATACGCAGTATTTT; cdr3_aa: CASRPSTWGGTDTQYF
clone_size: .; v_call: TRBV7-2; j_call: TRBJ1-1; d_call: .; cdr3_nt: TGTGCCAGCAGCTTAGAGACGGGGAACACTGAAGCTTTCTTT; cdr3_aa: CASSLETGNTEAFF
clone_size: few; v_call: TRBV7-9; j_call: TRBJ2-3; d_call: TRBD1; cdr3_nt: TGTGCCAGCAGCGACGGGACAGGGGCAGCGGATACGCAGTATTTT; cdr3_aa: CASSDGTGAADTQYF
clone_size: .; v_call: TRBV29-1; j_call: TRBJ1-1; d_call: .; cdr3_nt: TGCAGCGTTGGGGACCAGGGATCGGAAGCTTTCTTT; cdr3_aa: CSVGDQGSEAFF
clone_size: .; v_call: TRBV18; j_call: TRBJ2-5; d_call: .; cdr3_nt: TGTGCCAGCTCAAAGTCGGGCGGCCAAGAGACCCAGTACTTC; cdr3_aa: CASSKSGGQETQYF
clone_size: .; v_call: TRBV6-2/TRBV6-3; j_call: TRBJ2-3; d_call: .; cdr3_nt: TGTGCCAGCAGTAACGGGGGCTTCGCAGATACGCAGTATTTT; cdr3_aa: CASSNGGFADTQYF
clone_size: .; v_call: TRBV4-3; j_call: TRBJ1-4; d_call: .; cdr3_nt: TGCGCCAGCAGCCACAGGACTGGTGTTGAAAAACTGTTTTTT; cdr3_aa: CASSHRTGVEKLFF
clone_size: .; v_call: TRBV5-5; j_call: TRBJ2-2; d_call: TRBD2; cdr3_nt: TGTGCCAGCAGCCCCCGCCTAGCGGGGGGGACCGGGGAGCTGTTTTTT; cdr3_aa: CASSPRLAGGTGELFF
clone_size: .; v_call: TRBV29-1; j_call: TRBJ2-3; d_call: .; cdr3_nt: TGCAGCGCCAAGAGGACAGATACGCAGTATTTT; cdr3_aa: CSAKRTDTQYF
clone_size: .; v_call: TRBV28; j_call: TRBJ1-4; d_call: .; cdr3_nt: TGTGCCAGCAGCACAGGGCCTCTCAATGAAAAACTGTTTTTT; cdr3_aa: CASSTGPLNEKLFF
clone_size: many; v_call: TRBV25-1; j_call: TRBJ2-3; d_call: .; cdr3_nt: TGTGCCAGCAGTGAATGGGAAGGGATGGATACGCAGTATTTT; cdr3_aa: CASSEWEGMDTQYF
clone_size: .; v_call: TRBV7-8; j_call: TRBJ1-4; d_call: TRBD1; cdr3_nt: TGTGCCAGCAGCTTATCCCAAAGACGACAGGGGCTGTATGAAAAACTGTTTTTT; cdr3_aa: CASSLSQRRQGLYEKLFF
clone_size: .; v_call: TRBV7-9; j_call: TRBJ2-3; d_call: TRBD2; cdr3_nt: TGTGCCATCCGGGGGGGGAGCACAGATACGCAGTATTTT; cdr3_aa: CAIRGGSTDTQYF
clone_size: .; v_call: TRBV3-1; j_call: TRBJ2-5; d_call: .; cdr3_nt: TGTGCCAGCAGGCTCCGAGGGGAAGAGACCCAGTACTTC; cdr3_aa: CASRLRGEETQYF
clone_size: few; v_call: TRBV6-2/TRBV6-3; j_call: TRBJ1-1; d_call: .; cdr3_nt: TGTGCCAGCAGGAGACAGCACGCTGAAGCTTTCTTT; cdr3_aa: CASRRQHAEAFF
clone_size: .; v_call: TRBV20-1; j_call: TRBJ1-4; d_call: .; cdr3_nt: TGCAGTGCTAGAGCGTTCGGTGAAAAACTGTTTTTT; cdr3_aa: CSARAFGEKLFF
clone_size: few; v_call: TRBV20-1; j_call: TRBJ2-1; d_call: TRBD1; cdr3_nt: TGCAGTGCTAGAGCCCGGACAGGACGGGGCTACAATGAGCAGTTCTTC; cdr3_aa: CSARARTGRGYNEQFF
clone_size: few; v_call: TRBV3-1; j_call: TRBJ2-1; d_call: .; cdr3_nt: TGTGCCAGCAGCCCCCGGTACGATGAGCAGTTCTTC; cdr3_aa: CASSPRYDEQFF
clone_size: .; v_call: TRBV4-2; j_call: TRBJ2-1; d_call: TRBD2; cdr3_nt: TGTGCCAGCAGCTCCGTCCCAGCGGGGGGGCGAAATGAGCAGTTCTTC; cdr3_aa: CASSSVPAGGRNEQFF
clone_size: .; v_call: TRBV5-6; j_call: TRBJ2-5; d_call: .; cdr3_nt: TGTGCCAGCAGCTTTTCGGGGACAGAGACCCAGTACTTC; cdr3_aa: CASSFSGTETQYF
clone_size: .; v_call: TRBV5-1; j_call: TRBJ2-3; d_call: .; cdr3_nt: TGCGCCAGCGGATTCAGGAACACAGACACAGATACGCAGTATTTT; cdr3_aa: CASGFRNTDTDTQYF
clone_size: few; v_call: TRBV18; j_call: TRBJ1-2; d_call: .; cdr3_nt: TGTGCCAGCTCACCAAACAGGGAAGGCTACACCTTC; cdr3_aa: CASSPNREGYTF
clone_size: .; v_call: TRBV20-1; j_call: TRBJ1-1; d_call: TRBD1; cdr3_nt: TGCAGTGCTAGAGGGCAGGGGGTCACTGAAGCTTTCTTT; cdr3_aa: CSARGQGVTEAFF
clone_size: .; v_call: TRBV12-5; j_call: TRBJ1-1; d_call: .; cdr3_nt: TGTGCTAGTGGGAGACAGGCGAACACTGAAGCTTTCTTT; cdr3_aa: CASGRQANTEAFF
clone_size: few; v_call: TRBV7-8; j_call: TRBJ2-4; d_call: .; cdr3_nt: TGTGCCAGCAGCCCACGACTGAGGAGTAACATTCAGTACTTC; cdr3_aa: CASSPRLRSNIQYF
clone_size: many; v_call: TRBV11-2; j_call: TRBJ2-1; d_call: .; cdr3_nt: TGTGCCAGCAGCTTGGGGAATGAGCAGTTCTTC; cdr3_aa: CASSLGNEQFF
clone_size: .; v_call: TRBV6-2/TRBV6-3; j_call: TRBJ2-1; d_call: TRBD2; cdr3_nt: TGTGCCAGCAGTTACTCACTAGCGGGGGGGCCAGATGGGAATGAGCAGTTCTTC; cdr3_aa: CASSYSLAGGPDGNEQFF
clone_size: .; v_call: TRBV20-1; j_call: TRBJ1-2; d_call: .; cdr3_nt: TGCAGTGCTCCCGCAGGGGAAGGCGACTATGGCTACACCTTC; cdr3_aa: CSAPAGEGDYGYTF
clone_size: .; v_call: TRBV4-3; j_call: TRBJ2-7; d_call: .; cdr3_nt: TGCGCCAGCAGCCAAGTCTGGGACTCCTACGAGCAGTACTTC; cdr3_aa: CASSQVWDSYEQYF
clone_size: .; v_call: TRBV16; j_call: TRBJ1-5; d_call: .; cdr3_nt: TGTGCCAGAAGCCTTGCCGCTCGGAATCAGCCCCAGCATTTT; cdr3_aa: CARSLAARNQPQHF
clone_size: .; v_call: TRBV7-3; j_call: TRBJ2-3; d_call: TRBD2; cdr3_nt: TGTGCCAGCAGCTCGGGACTAGCGAGGGACACAGATACGCAGTATTTT; cdr3_aa: CASSSGLARDTDTQYF
clone_size: few; v_call: TRBV2; j_call: TRBJ1-2; d_call: .; cdr3_nt: TGTGCCAGCAGACAGGGTATCTATGGCTACACCTTC; cdr3_aa: CASRQGIYGYTF
clone_size: few; v_call: TRBV5-1; j_call: TRBJ2-2; d_call: .; cdr3_nt: TGCGCCAGCAGCTTGGAGTCCGGGGAGCTGTTTTTT; cdr3_aa: CASSLESGELFF
clone_size: .; v_call: TRBV12-3/TRBV12-4; j_call: TRBJ2-3; d_call: TRBD2; cdr3_nt: TGTGCCAGCAGCCGGGAGAGCGGGACGGCAGATACGCAGTATTTT; cdr3_aa: CASSRESGTADTQYF
clone_size: .; v_call: TRBV7-2; j_call: TRBJ2-5; d_call: .; cdr3_nt: TGTGCCAGCAGTGGGGCGGCGGGGCGGCAAGAGACCCAGTACTTC; cdr3_aa: CASSGAAGRQETQYF
clone_size: .; v_call: TRBV5-6; j_call: TRBJ1-2; d_call: .; cdr3_nt: TGTGCCAGCAGTTATGACAGGATCTATGGCTACACCTTC; cdr3_aa: CASSYDRIYGYTF